The 5 T cell receptor beta chains presented below share a single source sample, sequenced in a study of metastatic and nonmetastatic thyroid tumors. From the PCR reads, TCRdb re-called clones with MiXCR. The table shows 46,000 or so clones, with roughly 15% occurring only once. All patients were untreated before thyroid surgery. The sample consisted of blood. The receptor source for this set is a female donor with papillary thyroid cancer or a benign thyroid nodule (not recorded which). Some clones in this sample may be carry-over from other donors' samples.

In its sample, this clone was seen many times. The V call is TRBV12-3 or TRBV12-4, the J call TRBJ2-7; 7 bases are shared with TRBD2. The CDR3 is 16 amino acids. With V trimmed by 0 bases and J by 2 bases, 7 bases remained unmatched. The CDR3 reads CASSLAGGGGTYEQYF. CDR3 coding DNA: TGTGCCAGCAGTTTAGCGGGGGGGGGAGGGACCTACGAGCAGTACTTC.

This clone came up many times. The chain recombines TRBV12-5 with TRBJ1-6; no clear D. The V gene's germline CDR1 is LGHNT and CDR2 FRNRAP. Trimming shortened V by 2 bases and J by 3 bases, and 17 bases separated the two germline ends. CDR3 length: 18 amino acids. The CDR3, as DNA: TGTGCTAGTGGTTTGTACCCGGGAGCAAGCTTCTATAATTCACCCCTCCACTTT. This codes for CASGLYPGASFYNSPLHF.

This clone has ten or more counts. CDR3 region: CASSINQVMNTEAFF. In nucleotides, the CDR3 is TGTGCCAGTAGTATAAACCAGGTTATGAACACTGAAGCTTTCTTT. The rearrangement links TRBV19 to TRBJ1-1, with D unclear. The V and J ends lost 2 bases and 0 bases respectively, with 10 bases between them. CDR1 and CDR2 (germline): LNHDA, SQIVND (reference sequence). The CDR3 consists of 15 residues. Looking up the rest from reference TRBV19 and TRBJ1-1 gives the full variable domain: DGGITQSPKYLFRKEGQNVTLSCEQNLNHDAMYWYRQDPGQGLRLIYYSQIVNDFQKGDIAEGYSVSREKKESFPLTVTSAQKNPTAFYLCASSINQVMNTEAFFGQGTRLTVV.

On this clone itself: Lacking the conserved final phenylalanine or tryptophan, this CDR3 likely reflects a read error. The rearrangement uses TRBV10-3 and TRBJ1-3; D possibly corresponds to TRBD1 (5 bases). Trimming cost V 0 bases and J 7 bases, with 13 bases left between them. There are 15 residues in the CDR3. From germline, CDR1 is ENHRY and CDR2 SYGVKD. The CDR3, as DNA: TGTGCCATCAGTGAGTCGATCCGCGGGGGTAACACCATATATGTT. This sequence encodes CAISESIRGGNTIYV.

This clone is termed medium-sized. The chain links TRBV6-1 to TRBJ2-7, with TRBD2 matching 7 bases. CDR3 size: 14 residues. CDR1 MNHNS and CDR2 SASEGT come from the germline V gene. The V and J ends lost 6 bases and 0 bases, in that order; junction bases with no gene match: 5. As DNA, the CDR3 is TGTGCCAGCAGGGGAAGCGGGAACTCCTACGAGCAGTACTTC. This sequence encodes CASRGSGNSYEQYF.